This T cell receptor (beta chain) originates from a study of shared clonotypes between healthy human individuals. Study in general: The donor group consisted of two women and a few men, aged 18 to 49.

As to this clone: Antigen: not known.

Data came from immunoSEQ multiplex PCR; TCRdb stores just in-frame clones and leaves some out. Seen here are millions of clones, about 95% observed once, and the top ten hold roughly 0.13%. V lost 0 bases to trimming and J lost 3 bases, with 11 bases between them. This CDR3 is built from 15 residues. Germline values: CDR1 MNHNY, CDR2 SVGAGI (reference sequence). General observations from the study: Read depth was anticipated to influence clonotype sharing among donors. Shared clonotypes: 4.5% to 5% naive CD4, around 3.5% naive CD8, about 2.2% memory CD4, over 0.3% memory CD8.

This clonotype was sampled from a man aged 18 to 29 in good health. Material: naive CD4+ T cells sorted from blood. Subset here: CD45RA+ positively selected. The chain recombines TRBV6-6 with TRBJ1-2, with a possible D match to TRBD1 (6 bases). In DNA form, the CDR3 reads TGTGCCAGCAGTTACTCGCTGGGGGCTCACTATGGCTACACCTTC. It translates to CASSYSLGAHYGYTF.